A selection of T cell receptor beta chains follows, all from one sample in a study of blood T cell repertoires in COVID-19. Method: immunoSEQ multiplex PCR; TCRdb's copy keeps in-frame clones and lacks some. The sample lists 30,000 to 45,000 clones; roughly 90% were seen once. The sequencing sample was made of peripheral blood. These receptors were obtained from a human donor in a cohort sampled during active COVID-19. The CDR3 runs from the conserved cysteine through the conserved F or W. The D gene is left open where the match is weak. Some rows have no size entry. The others give once, few or many, or a class for an expanded clone.

CDR3nt	CDR3aa	abundance	d_gene	v_gene	j_gene
TGTGCCAGTAGTATCGGGGTGGGAATGTCCCCTGAAGCTTTCTTT	CASSIGVGMSPEAFF	.	.	TRBV19	TRBJ1-1
TGTGCCAGTACAGGCAGGGAAGGGCACACCGGGGAGCTGTTTTTT	CASTGREGHTGELFF	.	.	TRBV19	TRBJ2-2
TGTGCCAGCAGCCAGCCGCTAGGACAGGGGCGTCTGTACGAGCAGTACTTC	CASSQPLGQGRLYEQYF	.	TRBD1	TRBV7-2	TRBJ2-7
TGTGCCAGCGGGGGCGCGGGCAGGGGAAATGAAAAACTGTTTTTT	CASGGAGRGNEKLFF	.	.	TRBV3-1/TRBV3-2	TRBJ1-4
TGTGCCAGCAGAAATCCAGGGACCTACGAGCAGTACTTC	CASRNPGTYEQYF	.	.	TRBV6-5	TRBJ2-7
TGTGCCATCAGTGAGCTAGGACTAGTCTCCTACGAGCAGTACTTC	CAISELGLVSYEQYF	.	TRBD2	TRBV10-3	TRBJ2-7
TGTGCCAGCAGCCAAACCGACAGGGGATTAATCGGCACAGATACGCAGTATTTT	CASSQTDRGLIGTDTQYF	once	TRBD1	TRBV3-1/TRBV3-2	TRBJ2-3
TGTGCCAGCAGCTTCATTCGGACAGGGAGGTCCTACGAGCAGTACTTC	CASSFIRTGRSYEQYF	.	.	TRBV12-1	TRBJ2-7
TGTGCCAGCAGTCTAAAACAGGGAAACTTCTACGAGCAGTACTTC	CASSLKQGNFYEQYF	.	.	TRBV27	TRBJ2-7
TGTGCCAGCAGGGGACAGATAGGCACCGGGGAGCTGTTTTTT	CASRGQIGTGELFF	.	TRBD1	TRBV6-5	TRBJ2-2
TGTGCCAGCAGCGTAGGGCGGGGGCCGTACAATGAGCAGTTCTTC	CASSVGRGPYNEQFF	.	.	TRBV9	TRBJ2-1
TGTGCCAGCAGATCGACAAGACAAAACTATGGCTACACCTTC	CASRSTRQNYGYTF	.	.	TRBV5-8	TRBJ1-2
TGTGCCAGCAGCCAAGGGCCCTACGAGGGCTACTATGGCTACACCTTC	CASSQGPYEGYYGYTF	large	.	TRBV3-1/TRBV3-2	TRBJ1-2
TGTGCCAGTAGTTCGACTGGACTTCCTGGGGCCAACGTCCTGACTTTC	CASSSTGLPGANVLTF	.	.	TRBV19	TRBJ2-6
TGTGCCAGCAGCTTAGACAGGGGTTCTAATTCACCCCTCCACTTT	CASSLDRGSNSPLHF	.	TRBD1	TRBV7-2	TRBJ1-6
TGTGCCAGCAAGGGAGGGACCTCCTACGAGCAGTACTTC	CASKGGTSYEQYF	once	TRBD2	TRBV7-9	TRBJ2-7
TGTGCCAGCAGTTTCCCAGGGGGGCCCCAGCATTTT	CASSFPGGPQHF	.	TRBD1	TRBV12-3/TRBV12-4	TRBJ1-5
TGTGCCAGCAGTAAGACAGGGGGCGGCCAAGAGACCCAGTACTTC	CASSKTGGGQETQYF	.	TRBD1	TRBV6-5	TRBJ2-5
TGTGCCAGCTCACGGGGACAGGTGACCTACAATGAGCAGTTCTTC	CASSRGQVTYNEQFF	.	TRBD1	TRBV18	TRBJ2-1
TGTGCCAGCACTTATACAAATCAGCCCCAGCATTTT	CASTYTNQPQHF	.	.	TRBV6-6	TRBJ1-5
TGTGCCAGCAGCTTAGTTGCTAGCGGGAGAGGGGGGGGCTACGAGCAGTACTTC	CASSLVASGRGGGYEQYF	.	TRBD2	TRBV7-2	TRBJ2-7
TGCGCCAGCAGCCAAGATACCCAACTAGCGGGTGTCTCCTACGAGCAGTACTTC	CASSQDTQLAGVSYEQYF	.	TRBD2	TRBV4-3	TRBJ2-7
TGTGCCAGCAGTTTACTAGCGGGAGCGAATACGCAGTATTTT	CASSLLAGANTQYF	.	TRBD2	TRBV28	TRBJ2-3
TGCGCCAGCAGCCAAGTACCTGAGAACTCCTACGAGCAGTACTTC	CASSQVPENSYEQYF	.	.	TRBV4-1	TRBJ2-7
TGCGCCAGCAGCAAAATTCAGGGGTCCCATGGCTACACCTTC	CASSKIQGSHGYTF	.	.	TRBV4-1	TRBJ1-2
TGCGCCAGCGGCTTGGCCGGGACAGGGGTCTCCGAGCAGTACTTC	CASGLAGTGVSEQYF	once	TRBD1	TRBV5-1	TRBJ2-7
TGTGCCAGCACCAGGGGAACGAGCACTGAAGCTTTCTTT	CASTRGTSTEAFF	.	.	TRBV6-5	TRBJ1-1
TGTGCCAGCAGCTTGATTGGGACAGTATACTACGAGCAGTACTTC	CASSLIGTVYYEQYF	.	TRBD1	TRBV13	TRBJ2-7
TGTGCCAGCAGTTTCGGGTCGTACAATGAGCAGTTCTTC	CASSFGSYNEQFF	.	.	TRBV12-3/TRBV12-4	TRBJ2-1
TGTGCCACCAGTGATAAGCGGACTAGCGGGATCTACGAGCAGTACTTC	CATSDKRTSGIYEQYF	once	TRBD2	TRBV24-1	TRBJ2-7
TGTGCCAGCAGCAAGGACCAGGGGGCAGATACGCAGTATTTT	CASSKDQGADTQYF	.	TRBD1	TRBV5-5	TRBJ2-3
TGTGCCAGCAGCTTAGGGACAGCGAACTATGGCTACACCTTC	CASSLGTANYGYTF	.	.	TRBV7-8	TRBJ1-2
TGTGCCAGCAGCCAAAGGACTAGCGGGGGCCGGGAGACCCAGTACTTC	CASSQRTSGGRETQYF	.	TRBD2	TRBV11-2	TRBJ2-5
TGTGCCTGGAGTCCGGAGGCTGGTCAGCCCCAGCATTTT	CAWSPEAGQPQHF	.	.	TRBV30	TRBJ1-5